These 29 T cell receptor beta chains share one sample of origin, sequenced in a study of T cell responses to AZD1222 COVID-19 vaccine. Measured with immunoSEQ multiplex PCR; TCRdb has only the in-frame clones, and not every one. The table includes under 150,000 clones, 80% to 90% detected once. The sample consisted of peripheral blood, taken 28 days after the second AZD1222 dose. The receptors shown here come from an adult who received the AZD1222 COVID-19 vaccine.

The chain uses TRBV3-1 (or the pseudogene TRBV3-2) and TRBJ2-7; D unresolved. The CDR3 covers 16 residues. Trimming cost V 1 base and J 0 bases, with 13 bases left between them. Looked up from germline, CDR1 is LGHDT and CDR2 is YNNKEL (reference sequence). The DNA of the CDR3 is TGTGCCAGCAGCCAAGGCAGATACGGATACTCCTACGAGCAGTACTTC. It encodes CASSQGRYGYSYEQYF.

In the case of this clone: The same CDR3 also results from other DNA sequences found in this sample. This chain uses TRBV5-1 with TRBJ2-5; D remains ambiguous. The CDR3 has 13 residues. The V end was cut by 0 bases, the J end by 5 bases, with 8 bases between. CDR1 is SGHRS and CDR2 is YFSETQ in the germline V gene. The CDR3: CASSLGLEETQYF. CDR3 nucleotides: TGCGCCAGCAGCTTGGGTCTAGAGGAGACCCAGTACTTC.

This chain joins TRBV9 and TRBJ2-7, with 8 bases fitting TRBD2. The CDR3 loop spans 14 amino acids. After removal of 0 bases from V and 6 bases from J, the junction contained 5 bases not matched to a gene. From germline, CDR1 is SGDLS and CDR2 YYNGEE. The CDR3 nucleotides are TGTGCCAGCAGCGTAGATGGGACTAGAGGCGAGCAGTACTTC. Translated: CASSVDGTRGEQYF.

The gene calls are TRBV16 and TRBJ1-1; D is uncertain. The CDR3 contains 14 residues. Germline V gene lookup returns CDR1 KGHSY and CDR2 FQNENV. V was pared by 4 bases and J by 2 bases, with 11 bases between. CDR3 protein: CASSPGVLNTEAFF. CDR3 sequence (DNA): TGTGCCAGCAGCCCGGGTGTACTAAACACTGAAGCTTTCTTT.

This clone was seen more than once but under ten times. CDR3 sequence reads: CASNPQFEDTQYF. CDR3 coding DNA: TGTGCCAGCAACCCGCAGTTCGAAGATACGCAGTATTTT. The chain uses TRBV2 and TRBJ2-3, with no clear D. The germline CDR1 and CDR2 sequences are SNHLY and FYNNEI. Trimming took off 7 bases at V and 5 bases at J, with 13 bases between the two ends. This CDR3 is built from 13 residues.

The CDR3 coding sequence is TGTGCCAGCAGCCAGAATGGGGTATTCGGGGAGCTGTTTTTT. It specifies CASSQNGVFGELFF. V gene TRBV7-2 combines with J gene TRBJ2-2; no clear D. Trimming took off 5 bases at V and 7 bases at J, with 14 bases between the two ends. Germline assignment: CDR1 SGHTA and CDR2 FQGNSA. CDR3 length: 14 amino acids.

The chain employs TRBV9 and TRBJ1-1, with 7 bases matching TRBD1. Germline V CDR1 and CDR2: SGDLS, YYNGEE. The CDR3 consists of 15 residues. With 4 bases clipped from V and 0 bases from J, the junction kept 6 bases outside the gene matches. The CDR3, as DNA: TGTGCCAGCAGCATCATACAGGGGTTGAACACTGAAGCTTTCTTT. This translates into CASSIIQGLNTEAFF.

The rearrangement uses TRBV6-2 or TRBV6-3 and TRBJ2-1; 7 bases line up with TRBD2. V shed 6 bases and J 13 bases; nucleotides not matched to a gene: 6. In germline, CDR1 is MNHEY, CDR2 SVGEGT. The CDR3 spans 11 residues. CDR3 nucleotide sequence: TGTGCCAGCAGCTATGGGACTATTCAGTTCTTC. Translating it yields CASSYGTIQFF.

The chain joins TRBV7-9 to TRBJ2-7; D uncertain. Trimming removed 8 bases at V and 4 bases at J, with 12 bases between. This CDR3 contains 12 residues. Germline CDR1 reads SEHNR; CDR2 reads FQNEAQ (reference sequence). This chain's CDR3 is CASSPLGYEQYF. The CDR3 nucleotides are TGTGCCAGCTCCCCGTTAGGGTACGAGCAGTACTTC.

This chain links TRBV19 with TRBJ2-1; 15 bases fit TRBD2. The germline V gene has CDR1 LNHDA and CDR2 SQIVND (reference sequence). J gave up 9 bases and V 4 bases, and 4 bases lay outside the gene matches. The length of the CDR3 is 15 residues. DNA of the CDR3: TGTGCCAGTAGTAAGGGACTAGCGGGGGGTAGTGAGCAGTTCTTC. This codes for CASSKGLAGGSEQFF.

The J gene is TRBJ1-4, the V gene TRBV28; no reliable D call. This CDR3 has 12 amino acids. The V end was cut by 1 base, the J end by 8 bases, with 5 bases between. The germline V gene encodes CDR1 MDHEN and CDR2 SYDVKM. The CDR3 is CASSLLREKLFF. For the CDR3, the DNA is TGTGCCAGCAGTTTATTACGGGAAAAACTGTTTTTT.

This sequence joins TRBV18 and TRBJ2-1; D is possibly TRBD2 (6 bases). V gave up 0 bases and J gave up 7 bases, with 13 bases separating them. The CDR3 loop spans 15 amino acids. Germline CDR1 KGHSH, CDR2 LQKENI. The CDR3 spells CASSPPGSTENEQFF. The CDR3, as DNA: TGTGCCAGCTCACCACCCGGGAGCACCGAGAATGAGCAGTTCTTC.

The chain has TRBV27 and TRBJ2-7; the match to TRBD2 covers 11 bases. From germline, CDR1 is MNHEY and CDR2 SMNVEV (reference sequence). J gave up 2 bases and V 5 bases, and 8 bases lay outside the gene matches. The CDR3 totals 16 residues. CDR3 DNA: TGTGCCAGCAGTCCGATTAGCGGGAGGGCCACCTACGAGCAGTACTTC. Encoded protein: CASSPISGRATYEQYF.

This sequence joins TRBV7-2 and TRBJ2-1; D unclear. Trimming left V 1 base short and J 3 bases short, with 7 bases between. The germline V gene has CDR1 SGHTA and CDR2 FQGNSA. There are 14 residues in the CDR3. The CDR3 nucleotides are TGTGCCAGCAGCTTAGAAAGCAGCTACAATGAGCAGTTCTTC. Translating gives CASSLESSYNEQFF.

The rearrangement links TRBV2 to TRBJ1-1; no firm D call. Germline values: CDR1 SNHLY, CDR2 FYNNEI. The length of the CDR3 is 13 residues. V was shortened by 4 bases and J by 1 base, with 7 bases between the two germline ends. CDR3 amino acids: CASSADWNTEAFF. CDR3 bases: TGTGCCAGCAGTGCGGACTGGAACACTGAAGCTTTCTTT.

The gene calls are TRBV11-2 and TRBJ2-7; D gene unclear. The CDR3 covers 12 residues. The germline gives CDR1 SGHAT, CDR2 FQNNGV. V shed 1 base and J shed 3 bases, with 4 bases lying between them. The chain's CDR3 is CASSLGLYEQYF. The CDR3, as DNA: TGTGCCAGCAGCTTAGGTCTCTACGAGCAGTACTTC.

V is TRBV7-8 and J is TRBJ2-3; D is ambiguous. With 5 bases removed from V and 3 bases from J, the gap between germline ends came to 15 bases. Germline loops: CDR1 SGHVS, CDR2 FQNEAQ. This CDR3 is built from 15 residues. The CDR3 region is CASSDPIWKTDTQYF. The CDR3 DNA reads TGTGCCAGCAGCGACCCCATTTGGAAGACAGATACGCAGTATTTT. The complete variable domain, with remaining parts taken from reference TRBV7-8 and TRBJ2-3, reads GAGVSQSPRYKVAKRGQDVALRCDPISGHVSLFWYQQALGQGPEFLTYFQNEAQLDKSGLPSDRFFAERPEGSVSTLKIQRTQQEDSAVYLCASSDPIWKTDTQYFGPGTRLTVL.

There are a few counts of this clone. V is TRBV11-2 and J is TRBJ2-7; 7 nucleotides align to TRBD1. Trimming at V came to 5 bases and at J to 6 bases, leaving 4 bases not matched to a gene. The CDR3 consists of 12 residues. CDR1 is SGHAT and CDR2 is FQNNGV in the germline V gene. The CDR3 protein is CASSLRTGEQYF. CDR3 DNA: TGTGCCAGCAGCCTAAGGACAGGCGAGCAGTACTTC.

This chain links TRBV3-1 (or the pseudogene TRBV3-2) with TRBJ1-4, with D possibly TRBD1 on 5 matching bases. V was shortened by 3 bases and J by 7 bases, with 12 bases between the two germline ends. The germline CDR1 and CDR2 sequences are LGHDT and YNNKEL (reference sequence). The CDR3 contains 14 residues. CDR3 loop: CASSQGGNREKLFF. The CDR3 bases are TGTGCCAGCAGCCAGGGGGGGAATCGTGAAAAACTGTTTTTT.

As concerns this clone: In the same sample, other DNA sequences code for this CDR3. The rearrangement uses TRBV2 and TRBJ2-1; 7 positions match TRBD2. Germline loops: CDR1 SNHLY, CDR2 FYNNEI. V was clipped by 8 bases and J by 3 bases; unmatched bases: 1. The CDR3 sequence is 12 residues long. The CDR3 sequence is CASGLDYNEQFF. CDR3 coding DNA: TGTGCCAGCGGACTAGACTACAATGAGCAGTTCTTC. Looking up the rest from reference TRBV2 and TRBJ2-1 gives the full variable domain: EPEVTQTPSHQVTQMGQEVILRCVPISNHLYFYWYRQILGQKVEFLVSFYNNEISEKSEIFDDQFSVERPDGSNFTLKIRSTKLEDSAMYFCASGLDYNEQFFGPGTRLTVL.

This chain uses TRBV19 with TRBJ1-6; tentative D call: TRBD1 (6 bases). Germline values: CDR1 LNHDA, CDR2 SQIVND (reference sequence). V dropped 3 bases and J dropped 7 bases, with 10 bases sitting between them. The CDR3 has 14 amino acids. CDR3 in DNA: TGTGCCAGTAGTATCTACAGGGCAAATTCACCCCTCCACTTT. It encodes CASSIYRANSPLHF.

This clone has only one observation. This sequence joins TRBV6-1 and TRBJ2-3; D not certain. Germline values: CDR1 MNHNS, CDR2 SASEGT. V dropped 2 bases and J dropped 0 bases, with 18 bases sitting between them. The CDR3 spans 18 residues. CDR3 in DNA: TGTGCCAGCAGTGAACGGGTCGGGCGATCCACTAGCACAGATACGCAGTATTTT. Amino acids: CASSERVGRSTSTDTQYF.

The rearrangement links TRBV19 to TRBJ1-3; no reliable D call. Deletions cut 4 bases from V and 0 bases from J, with 7 bases between. The CDR3 consists of 14 residues. Germline-derived CDR1 and CDR2 are LNHDA and SQIVND (reference sequence). CDR3 nucleotides: TGTGCCAGTAGTACCCAAAGCTCTGGAAACACCATATATTTT. As protein: CASSTQSSGNTIYF. Full variable domain (rest looked up from reference TRBV19 and TRBJ1-3): DGGITQSPKYLFRKEGQNVTLSCEQNLNHDAMYWYRQDPGQGLRLIYYSQIVNDFQKGDIAEGYSVSREKKESFPLTVTSAQKNPTAFYLCASSTQSSGNTIYFGEGSWLTVV.

This chain connects TRBV18 to TRBJ1-5; 7 bases agree with TRBD1. V was clipped by 2 bases and J by 5 bases; unmatched bases: 3. CDR1 KGHSH and CDR2 LQKENI come from the germline V gene. The length of the CDR3 is 14 residues. DNA of the CDR3: TGTGCCAGCTCACCAGACAGGGCCTATCAGCCCCAGCATTTT. Translating gives CASSPDRAYQPQHF.

The V call is TRBV30, the J call TRBJ1-2; D uncertain. The germline gives CDR1 GTSNPN, CDR2 SVGIG (reference sequence). V was cut by 0 bases and J by 3 bases, with 8 bases left in between. CDR3 length equals 13 residues. Here the CDR3 DNA reads TGTGCCTGGAGTGTGACCGTAGACTATGGCTACACCTTC. It translates to CAWSVTVDYGYTF.

This chain joins TRBV4-1 and TRBJ2-1; 15 bases match TRBD2. Germline loops: CDR1 MGHRA, CDR2 YSYEKL. The ends lost 5 bases at V and 10 bases at J; junction bases unmatched: 6. This CDR3 spans 15 amino acids. CDR3 DNA: TGCGCCAGCAGCTTGGGACTAGCGGGAGGAAGAGAGCAGTTCTTC. Its protein product is CASSLGLAGGREQFF.

This clone was counted a single time. This chain links TRBV19 with TRBJ1-3; weak D call: TRBD1 (5 bases). The CDR3 runs to 14 residues. The germline gives CDR1 LNHDA, CDR2 SQIVND (reference sequence). The V end was cut by 7 bases, the J end by 0 bases, with 10 bases between. The CDR3 DNA reads TGTGCCAGTACCAGGGATCTCTCTGGAAACACCATATATTTT. Amino acids: CASTRDLSGNTIYF.

V usage is TRBV4-3 and J usage is TRBJ1-2; D is perhaps TRBD1 (6 bases). The CDR3 sequence is 16 residues long. Germline V lookup: CDR1 LGHNA, CDR2 YSLEER. V was pared by 0 bases and J by 2 bases, with 13 bases between. The CDR3 protein is CASSQDNTGRNYGYTF. The CDR3 DNA sequence: TGCGCCAGCAGCCAAGATAACACAGGGAGAAACTATGGCTACACCTTC.

This clone was counted once. The chain is built from TRBV10-3 and TRBJ2-3; the match to TRBD2 covers 9 bases. J lost 1 base, V lost 4 bases, and 0 bases had no gene match. The germline CDR1 and CDR2 sequences are ENHRY and SYGVKD. CDR3 size: 14 residues. CDR3 sequence: CAISGTSGTDTQYF. The CDR3 bases are TGTGCCATCAGTGGGACTAGCGGCACAGATACGCAGTATTTT.